A single sample is the source of the 8 T cell receptor beta chains below, sequenced in a study of PD-L1 blockade in urothelial cancer. Some clones are missing from TCRdb's copy, which holds only in-frame ones; the method was immunoSEQ multiplex PCR. In the table there are under 55,000 clones, nearly 85% of which are singletons. Sequencing was performed on PBMCs, taken around atezolizumab (anti-PD-L1) treatment. Receptor source: a man aged 40-55 years with urothelial cancer.

This rearrangement joins TRBV18 to TRBJ2-1; TRBD2 aligns across 12 bases. The CDR3 length is 16 residues. CDR1 KGHSH and CDR2 LQKENI come from the germline V gene. V lost 3 bases, J lost 7 bases, and 7 bases stayed unmatched. As DNA, the CDR3 is TGTGCCAGCTCACCTCCGACTAGCGGGAGTCCGAATGAGCAGTTCTTC. Translating it yields CASSPPTSGSPNEQFF.

J is TRBJ2-7 and V is TRBV5-1; TRBD2 agrees at 15 bases. The J call may be in error: the DNA end matches TRBJ2-1 better. The CDR3 loop spans 16 amino acids. Germline V CDR1 and CDR2: SGHRS, YFSETQ. The CDR3 sequence: CASSQGLAGGLVEQFF. The CDR3 region has the DNA TGCGCCAGCAGCCAAGGACTAGCGGGAGGGCTTGTTGAGCAGTTCTTC.

The rearrangement uses TRBV14 and TRBJ2-1; 16 nucleotides agree with TRBD2. CDR3 length: 17 amino acids. Trimming at V came to 2 bases and at J to 8 bases, leaving 6 bases not matched to a gene. Germline lookup yields CDR1 SGHDN and CDR2 FVKESK. The chain's CDR3 is CASSQPGLAGGYDEQFF. The CDR3 region has the DNA TGTGCCAGCAGCCAACCGGGACTAGCGGGAGGGTACGATGAGCAGTTCTTC.

This clone was seen just once. The J gene is TRBJ2-3, the V gene TRBV7-2; a possible D gene is TRBD1 (6 bases). Germline V gene data show CDR1 as SGHTA and CDR2 as FQGNSA. The CDR3 length is 15 residues. V lost 5 bases and J 5 bases, leaving 17 bases between the germline ends. CDR3 region: CASSRTGNGVDTQYF. The CDR3 coding sequence is TGTGCCAGCAGCCGCACAGGGAATGGGGTAGATACGCAGTATTTT. The full variable domain, in which reference TRBV7-2 and TRBJ2-3 provide the parts outside the CDR3, is GAGVSQSPSNKVTEKGKDVELRCDPISGHTALYWYRQSLGQGLEFLIYFQGNSAPDKSGLPSDRFSAERTGGSVSTLTIQRTQQEDSAVYLCASSRTGNGVDTQYFGPGTRLTVL.

The V call is TRBV27, the J call TRBJ2-5, with TRBD1 as a possible D gene (6 bases). The germline gives CDR1 MNHEY, CDR2 SMNVEV (reference sequence). Trimming removed 6 bases from V and 9 bases from J, with 20 bases in between. The CDR3 loop spans 14 amino acids. This chain's CDR3 is CASRLGTFRGSQYF. CDR3 DNA sequence: TGTGCCAGCAGGCTGGGGACATTTAGGGGATCCCAGTACTTC.

The chain links TRBV9 to TRBJ2-1; 8 bases are a match to TRBD1. Germline CDR1 and CDR2: SGDLS and YYNGEE. This CDR3 region has 16 residues. With V trimmed by 1 base and J by 1 base, 4 bases remained unmatched. The CDR3: CASSVPGQGSYNEQFF. CDR3 in DNA: TGTGCCAGCAGCGTACCCGGACAGGGATCCTACAATGAGCAGTTCTTC.

Only one count was recorded for this clone. V gene TRBV5-6 combines with J gene TRBJ2-7; D call uncertain. From germline, CDR1 is SGHDT and CDR2 YYEEEE. V lost 0 bases and J lost 1, with 11 bases in between. The CDR3 has 15 residues. The CDR3 loop is CASSLALPLSYEQYF. In DNA form, the CDR3 reads TGTGCCAGCAGCTTGGCACTTCCCTTATCCTACGAGCAGTACTTC.

The rearrangement links TRBV29-1 to TRBJ1-2; the D is unclear. Germline CDR1 and CDR2: SQVTM and ANQGSEA. Trimming stripped 1 base from V and 7 bases from J, with 7 bases between. The CDR3 covers 11 residues. CDR3 coding DNA: TGCAGCGTTGAAGGGCCTGCTGGCTACACCTTC. Translating gives CSVEGPAGYTF.